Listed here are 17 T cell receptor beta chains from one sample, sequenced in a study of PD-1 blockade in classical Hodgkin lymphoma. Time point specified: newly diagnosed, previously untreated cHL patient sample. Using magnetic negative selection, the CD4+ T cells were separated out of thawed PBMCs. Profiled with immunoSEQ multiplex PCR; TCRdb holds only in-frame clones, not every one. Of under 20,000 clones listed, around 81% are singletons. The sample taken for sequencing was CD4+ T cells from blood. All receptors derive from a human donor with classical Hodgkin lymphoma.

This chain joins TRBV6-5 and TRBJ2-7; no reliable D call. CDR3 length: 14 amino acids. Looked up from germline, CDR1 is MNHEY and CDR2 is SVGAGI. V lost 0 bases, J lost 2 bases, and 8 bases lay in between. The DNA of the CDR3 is TGTGCCAGCAGTTACTCGGCCAGAACCTACGAGCAGTACTTC. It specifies CASSYSARTYEQYF.

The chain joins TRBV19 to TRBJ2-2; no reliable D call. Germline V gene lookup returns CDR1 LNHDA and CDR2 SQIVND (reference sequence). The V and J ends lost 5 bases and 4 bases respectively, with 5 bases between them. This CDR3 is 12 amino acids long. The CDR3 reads CASSLLTGELFF. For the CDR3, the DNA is TGTGCCAGTAGTCTACTCACCGGGGAGCTGTTTTTT.

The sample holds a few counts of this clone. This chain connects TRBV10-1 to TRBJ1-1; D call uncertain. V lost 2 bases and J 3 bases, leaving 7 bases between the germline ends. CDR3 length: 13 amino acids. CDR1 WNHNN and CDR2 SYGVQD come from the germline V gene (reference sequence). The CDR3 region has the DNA TGCGCCAGCAGTGAGGGCGAATACACTGAAGCTTTCTTT. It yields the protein CASSEGEYTEAFF.

The CDR3 reads CASSSGDFSGNTIYF. CDR3 nucleotides: TGTGCCAGCAGCTCCGGGGATTTTTCTGGAAACACCATATATTTT. This sequence joins TRBV28 and TRBJ1-3; D is ambiguous. The CDR3 runs 15 residues. V lost 6 bases and J 1 base, leaving 13 bases between the germline ends. Germline CDR1 is MDHEN and CDR2 is SYDVKM.

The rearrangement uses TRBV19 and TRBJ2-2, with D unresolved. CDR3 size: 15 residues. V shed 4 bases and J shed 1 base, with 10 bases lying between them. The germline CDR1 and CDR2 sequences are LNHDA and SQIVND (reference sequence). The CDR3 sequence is CASSRYSKNTGELFF. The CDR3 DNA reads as TGTGCCAGTAGTAGGTACAGTAAGAACACCGGGGAGCTGTTTTTT.

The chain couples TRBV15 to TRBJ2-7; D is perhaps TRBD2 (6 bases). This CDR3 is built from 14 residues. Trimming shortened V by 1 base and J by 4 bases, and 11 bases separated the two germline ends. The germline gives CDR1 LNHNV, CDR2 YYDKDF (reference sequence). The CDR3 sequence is CATSRVASAYEQYF. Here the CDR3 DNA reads TGTGCCACCAGCAGAGTGGCTAGCGCTTACGAGCAGTACTTC.

CDR3 sequence (DNA): TGTGCCAGCAGCTTAGCGGGAGGCCCCTACGAGCAGTACTTC. This translates into CASSLAGGPYEQYF. V and J are TRBV7-6 and TRBJ2-7; a possible D gene is TRBD2 (6 bases). The germline gives CDR1 SGHVS, CDR2 FNYEAQ. Trimming shortened V by 0 bases and J by 2 bases, and 8 bases separated the two germline ends. The CDR3 spans 14 residues. The full variable domain, rest sourced from reference TRBV7-6 and TRBJ2-7, is GAGVSQSPRYKVTKRGQDVALRCDPISGHVSLYWYRQALGQGPEFLTYFNYEAQQDKSGLPNDRFSAERPEGSISTLTIQRTEQRDSAMYRCASSLAGGPYEQYFGPGTRLTVT.

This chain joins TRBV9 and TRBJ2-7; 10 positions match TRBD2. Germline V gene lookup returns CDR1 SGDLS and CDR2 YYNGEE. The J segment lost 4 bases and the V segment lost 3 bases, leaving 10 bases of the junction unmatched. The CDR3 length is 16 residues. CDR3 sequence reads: CASSAGGTSVGYEQYF. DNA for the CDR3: TGTGCCAGCAGCGCCGGAGGGACTAGCGTAGGGTACGAGCAGTACTTC.

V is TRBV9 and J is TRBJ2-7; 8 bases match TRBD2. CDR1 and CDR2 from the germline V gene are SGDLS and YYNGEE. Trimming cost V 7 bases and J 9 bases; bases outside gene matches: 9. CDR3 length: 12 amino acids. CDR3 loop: CASGSGGDGQYF. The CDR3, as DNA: TGTGCCAGCGGTTCGGGGGGGGACGGGCAGTACTTC.

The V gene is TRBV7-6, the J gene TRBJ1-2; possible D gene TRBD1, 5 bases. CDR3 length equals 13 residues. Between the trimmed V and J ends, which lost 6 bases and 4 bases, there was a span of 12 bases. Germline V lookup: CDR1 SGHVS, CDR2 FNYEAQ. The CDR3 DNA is TGTGCCAGCAGTAACCAGGGCCTCTATGGCTACACCTTC. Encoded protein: CASSNQGLYGYTF.

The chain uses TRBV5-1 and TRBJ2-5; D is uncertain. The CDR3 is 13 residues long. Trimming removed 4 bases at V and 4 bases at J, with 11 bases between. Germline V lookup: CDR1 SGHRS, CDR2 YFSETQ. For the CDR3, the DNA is TGCGCCAGCAGCATAAACGTCGGAGAGACCCAGTACTTC. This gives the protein CASSINVGETQYF. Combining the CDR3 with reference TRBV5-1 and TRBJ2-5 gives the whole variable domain KAGVTQTPRYLIKTRGQQVTLSCSPISGHRSVSWYQQTPGQGLQFLFEYFSETQRNKGNFPGRFSGRQFSNSRSEMNVSTLELGDSALYLCASSINVGETQYFGPGTRLLVL.

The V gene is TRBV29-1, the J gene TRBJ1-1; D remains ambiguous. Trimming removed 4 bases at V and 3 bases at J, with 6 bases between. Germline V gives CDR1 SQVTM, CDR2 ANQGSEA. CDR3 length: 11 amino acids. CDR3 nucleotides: TGCAGCGTTGGGACCCACACTGAAGCTTTCTTT. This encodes CSVGTHTEAFF.

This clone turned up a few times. CDR3 sequence (DNA): TGTGCCAGCAGCCAGTGGAGCGGCTATGGCTACACCTTC. Protein: CASSQWSGYGYTF. This chain uses TRBV14 with TRBJ1-2; D remains ambiguous. Germline V lookup: CDR1 SGHDN, CDR2 FVKESK. The CDR3 sequence is 13 residues long. V was pared by 3 bases and J by 4 bases, with 9 bases between.

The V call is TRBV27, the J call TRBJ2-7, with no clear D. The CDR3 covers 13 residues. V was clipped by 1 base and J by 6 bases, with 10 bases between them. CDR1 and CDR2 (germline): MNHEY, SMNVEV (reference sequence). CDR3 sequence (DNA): TGTGCCAGCAGTTTATTTTTCCCCTTCGAGCAGTACTTC. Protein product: CASSLFFPFEQYF.

This CDR3 is CASSPPGTEETQYF. Written as DNA, the CDR3 is TGTGCCAGCAGCCCCCCCGGGACAGAAGAGACCCAGTACTTC. V usage is TRBV5-6 and J usage is TRBJ2-5; TRBD1 agrees at 7 bases. This CDR3 has 14 residues. J gave up 3 bases and V 4 bases, and 6 bases lay outside the gene matches. Germline values: CDR1 SGHDT, CDR2 YYEEEE.

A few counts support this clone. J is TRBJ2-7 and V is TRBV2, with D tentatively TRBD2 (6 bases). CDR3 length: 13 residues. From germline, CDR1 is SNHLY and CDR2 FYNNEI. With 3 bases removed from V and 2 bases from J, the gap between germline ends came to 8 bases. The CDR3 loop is CASSEEGPYEQYF. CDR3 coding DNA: TGTGCCAGCAGTGAGGAGGGGCCCTACGAGCAGTACTTC.

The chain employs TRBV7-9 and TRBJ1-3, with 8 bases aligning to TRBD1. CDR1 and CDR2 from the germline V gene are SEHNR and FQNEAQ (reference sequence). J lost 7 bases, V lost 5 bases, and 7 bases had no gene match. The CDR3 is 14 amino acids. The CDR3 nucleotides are TGTGCCAGCAGCCTCAGGACAGGGAGCAACACCATATATTTT. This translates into CASSLRTGSNTIYF.